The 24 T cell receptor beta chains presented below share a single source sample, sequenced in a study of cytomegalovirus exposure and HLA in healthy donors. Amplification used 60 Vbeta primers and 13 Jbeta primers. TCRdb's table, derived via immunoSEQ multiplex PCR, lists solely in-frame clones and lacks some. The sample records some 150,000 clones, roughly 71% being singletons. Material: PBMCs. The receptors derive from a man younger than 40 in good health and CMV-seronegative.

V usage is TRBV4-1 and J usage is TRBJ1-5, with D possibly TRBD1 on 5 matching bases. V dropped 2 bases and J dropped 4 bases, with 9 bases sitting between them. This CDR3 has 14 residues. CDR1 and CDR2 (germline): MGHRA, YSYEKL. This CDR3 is CASSQLDRNQPQHF. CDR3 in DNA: TGCGCCAGCAGCCAATTAGACAGAAATCAGCCCCAGCATTTT.

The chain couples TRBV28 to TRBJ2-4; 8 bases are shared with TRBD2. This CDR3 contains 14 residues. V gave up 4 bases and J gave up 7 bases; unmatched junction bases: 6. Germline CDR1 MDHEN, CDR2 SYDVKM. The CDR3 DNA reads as TGTGCCAGCAGTTACCCTAGCGGGTCTAACATTCAGTACTTC. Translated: CASSYPSGSNIQYF.

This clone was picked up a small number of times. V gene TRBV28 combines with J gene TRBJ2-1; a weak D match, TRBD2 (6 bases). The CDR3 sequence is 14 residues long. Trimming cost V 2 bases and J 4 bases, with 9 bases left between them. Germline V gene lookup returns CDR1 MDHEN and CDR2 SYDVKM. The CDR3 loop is CASSLAGPYNEQFF. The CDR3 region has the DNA TGTGCCAGCAGTTTAGCGGGACCGTACAATGAGCAGTTCTTC.

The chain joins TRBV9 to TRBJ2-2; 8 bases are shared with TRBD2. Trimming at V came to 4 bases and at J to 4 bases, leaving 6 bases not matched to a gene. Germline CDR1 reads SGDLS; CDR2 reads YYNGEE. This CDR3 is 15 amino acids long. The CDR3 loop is CASSLSGAITGELFF. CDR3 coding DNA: TGTGCCAGCAGCCTTAGCGGGGCTATCACCGGGGAGCTGTTTTTT.

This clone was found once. Here the CDR3 reads CASSTGRGTGELFF. DNA of the CDR3: TGTGCCAGCAGCACAGGGCGAGGGACCGGGGAGCTGTTTTTT. The J gene is TRBJ2-2, the V gene TRBV13; TRBD1 might be the D (6 bases). The CDR3 consists of 14 residues. V lost 5 bases, J lost 5 bases, and 12 bases lay in between. From germline, CDR1 is PRHDT and CDR2 FYEKMQ (reference sequence).

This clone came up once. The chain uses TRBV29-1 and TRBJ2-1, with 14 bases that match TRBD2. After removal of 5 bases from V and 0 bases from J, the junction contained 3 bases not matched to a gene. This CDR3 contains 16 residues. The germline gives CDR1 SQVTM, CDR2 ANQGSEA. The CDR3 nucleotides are TGCAGCGTTCGCGGGACTAGCGGGAGCTCCTACAATGAGCAGTTCTTC. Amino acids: CSVRGTSGSSYNEQFF.

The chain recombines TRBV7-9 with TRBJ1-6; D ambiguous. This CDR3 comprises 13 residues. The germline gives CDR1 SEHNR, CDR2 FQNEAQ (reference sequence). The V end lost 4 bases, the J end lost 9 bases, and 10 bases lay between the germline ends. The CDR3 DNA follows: TGTGCCAGCAGCTCTGGACTGGTTTCACCCCTCCACTTT. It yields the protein CASSSGLVSPLHF. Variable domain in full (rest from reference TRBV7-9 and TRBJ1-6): DTGVSQNPRHKITKRGQNVTFRCDPISEHNRLYWYRQTLGQGPEFLTYFQNEAQLEKSRLLSDRFSAERPKGSFSTLEIQRTEQGDSAMYLCASSSGLVSPLHFGNGTRLTVT.

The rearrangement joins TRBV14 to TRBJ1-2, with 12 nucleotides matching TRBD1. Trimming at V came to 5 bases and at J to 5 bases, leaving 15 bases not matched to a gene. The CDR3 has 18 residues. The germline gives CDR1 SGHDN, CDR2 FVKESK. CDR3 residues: CASSVSPGQGAVGYGYTF. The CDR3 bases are TGTGCCAGCAGCGTCTCTCCGGGACAGGGGGCTGTGGGGTATGGCTACACCTTC.

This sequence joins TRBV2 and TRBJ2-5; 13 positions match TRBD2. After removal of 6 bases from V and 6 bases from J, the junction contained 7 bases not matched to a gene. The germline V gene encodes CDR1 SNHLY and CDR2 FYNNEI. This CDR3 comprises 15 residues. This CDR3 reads CASSPGLAGAQTQYF. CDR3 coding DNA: TGTGCCAGCAGCCCTGGACTAGCGGGAGCGCAGACCCAGTACTTC.

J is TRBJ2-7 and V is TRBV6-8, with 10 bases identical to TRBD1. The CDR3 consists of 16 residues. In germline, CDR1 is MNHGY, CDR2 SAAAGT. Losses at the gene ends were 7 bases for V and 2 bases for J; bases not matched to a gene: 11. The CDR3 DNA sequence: TGTGCCAGCATCCCCTGTACGGGACAGGGGACCTACGAGCAGTACTTC. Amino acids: CASIPCTGQGTYEQYF.

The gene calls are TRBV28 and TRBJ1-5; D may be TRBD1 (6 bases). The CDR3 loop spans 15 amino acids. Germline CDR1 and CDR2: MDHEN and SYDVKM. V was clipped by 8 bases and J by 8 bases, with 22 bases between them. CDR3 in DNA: TGTGCCAGCCTCCGTGGGCAGGGGCTAAGGAAGCCCCAGCATTTT. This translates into CASLRGQGLRKPQHF.

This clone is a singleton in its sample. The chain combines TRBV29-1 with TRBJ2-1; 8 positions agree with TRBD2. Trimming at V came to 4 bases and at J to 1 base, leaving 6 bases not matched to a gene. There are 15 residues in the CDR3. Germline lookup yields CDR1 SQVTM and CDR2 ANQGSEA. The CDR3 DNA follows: TGCAGCGTTGGTTCGGGGGGGATGTCCTACAATGAGCAGTTCTTC. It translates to CSVGSGGMSYNEQFF.

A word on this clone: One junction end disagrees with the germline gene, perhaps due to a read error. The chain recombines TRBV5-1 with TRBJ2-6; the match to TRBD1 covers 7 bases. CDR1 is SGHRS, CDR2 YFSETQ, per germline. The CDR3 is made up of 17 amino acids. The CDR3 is CASSAGTASSGANGLTF. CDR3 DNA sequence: TGCGCCAGCAGCGCTGGGACAGCTTCCTCTGGGGCCAACGGCCTGACTTTC.

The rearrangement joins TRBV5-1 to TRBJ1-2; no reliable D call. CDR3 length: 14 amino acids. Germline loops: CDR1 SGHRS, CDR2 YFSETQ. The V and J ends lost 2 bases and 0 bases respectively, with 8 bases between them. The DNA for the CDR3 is TGCGCCAGCAGCTTTCAGGCTGCTAACTATGGCTACACCTTC. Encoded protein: CASSFQAANYGYTF.

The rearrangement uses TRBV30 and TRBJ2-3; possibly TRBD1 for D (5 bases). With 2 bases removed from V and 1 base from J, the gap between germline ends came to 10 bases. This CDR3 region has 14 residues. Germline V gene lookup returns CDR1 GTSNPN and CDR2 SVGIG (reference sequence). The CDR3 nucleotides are TGTGCCTGGAGTACCAGGGTTGGCACAGATACGCAGTATTTT. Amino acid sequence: CAWSTRVGTDTQYF.

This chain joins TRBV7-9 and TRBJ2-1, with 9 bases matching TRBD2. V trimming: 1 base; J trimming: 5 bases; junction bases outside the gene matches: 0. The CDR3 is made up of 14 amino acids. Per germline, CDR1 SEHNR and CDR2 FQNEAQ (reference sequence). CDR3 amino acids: CASSLGLADNEQFF. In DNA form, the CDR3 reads TGTGCCAGCAGCTTAGGACTAGCGGACAATGAGCAGTTCTTC.

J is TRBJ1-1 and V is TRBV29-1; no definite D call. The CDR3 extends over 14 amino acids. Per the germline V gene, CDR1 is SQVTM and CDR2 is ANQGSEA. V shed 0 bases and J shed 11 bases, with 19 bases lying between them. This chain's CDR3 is CSVEEYRLKLGAFF. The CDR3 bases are TGCAGCGTTGAAGAATACCGACTCAAACTCGGTGCTTTCTTT. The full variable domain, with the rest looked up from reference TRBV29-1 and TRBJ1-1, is SAVISQKPSRDICQRGTSLTIQCQVDSQVTMMFWYRQQPGQSLTLIATANQGSEATYESGFVIDKFPISRPNLTFSTLTVSNMSPEDSSIYLCSVEEYRLKLGAFFGQGTRLTVV.

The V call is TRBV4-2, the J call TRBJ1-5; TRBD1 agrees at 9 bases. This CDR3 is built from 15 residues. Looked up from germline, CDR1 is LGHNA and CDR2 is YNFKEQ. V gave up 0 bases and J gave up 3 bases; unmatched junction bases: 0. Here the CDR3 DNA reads TGTGCCAGCAGCCAAGAACAGGGGGCCAATCAGCCCCAGCATTTT. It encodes CASSQEQGANQPQHF.

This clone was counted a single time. The CDR3 region is CASSPRGGLGVTGELFF. The CDR3 DNA sequence: TGTGCCAGCTCACCTCGGGGTGGCTTGGGAGTCACCGGGGAGCTGTTTTTT. J is TRBJ2-2 and V is TRBV18, with D perhaps matching TRBD2 (5 bases). Germline V CDR1 and CDR2: KGHSH, LQKENI. This CDR3 region has 17 residues. With 3 bases removed from V and 4 bases from J, the gap between germline ends came to 18 bases.

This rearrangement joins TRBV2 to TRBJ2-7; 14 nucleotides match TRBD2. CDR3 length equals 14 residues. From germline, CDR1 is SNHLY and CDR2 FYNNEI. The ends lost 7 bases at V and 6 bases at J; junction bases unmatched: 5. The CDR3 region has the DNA TGTGCCAGCACAGGGACTAGCGGGAGTACCGAGCAGTACTTC. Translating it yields CASTGTSGSTEQYF. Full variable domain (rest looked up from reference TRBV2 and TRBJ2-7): EPEVTQTPSHQVTQMGQEVILRCVPISNHLYFYWYRQILGQKVEFLVSFYNNEISEKSEIFDDQFSVERPDGSNFTLKIRSTKLEDSAMYFCASTGTSGSTEQYFGPGTRLTVT.

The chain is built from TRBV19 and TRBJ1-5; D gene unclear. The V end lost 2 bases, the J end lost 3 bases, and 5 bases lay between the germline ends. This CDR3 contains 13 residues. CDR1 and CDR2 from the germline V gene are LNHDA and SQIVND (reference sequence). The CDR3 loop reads CASSIQFNQPQHF. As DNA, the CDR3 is TGTGCCAGTAGTATACAGTTCAATCAGCCCCAGCATTTT.

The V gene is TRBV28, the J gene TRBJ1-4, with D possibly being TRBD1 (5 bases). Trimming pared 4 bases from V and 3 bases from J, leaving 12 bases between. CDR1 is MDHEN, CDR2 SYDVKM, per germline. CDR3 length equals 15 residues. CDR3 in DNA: TGTGCCAGCAGTTGGGCGGGGGTGGCTAATGAAAAACTGTTTTTT. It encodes CASSWAGVANEKLFF.

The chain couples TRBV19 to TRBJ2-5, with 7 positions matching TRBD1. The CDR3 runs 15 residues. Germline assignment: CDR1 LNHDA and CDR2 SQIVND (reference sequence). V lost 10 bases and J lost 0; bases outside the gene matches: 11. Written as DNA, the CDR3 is TGTGCCACGGACCGGGACAGCAAGTACCAAGAGACCCAGTACTTC. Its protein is CATDRDSKYQETQYF.

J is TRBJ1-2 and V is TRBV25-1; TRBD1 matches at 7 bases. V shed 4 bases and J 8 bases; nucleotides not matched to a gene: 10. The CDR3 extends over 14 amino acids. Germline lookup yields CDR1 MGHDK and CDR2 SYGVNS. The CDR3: CASSVPGQTWGYTF. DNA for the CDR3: TGTGCCAGCAGTGTTCCGGGACAGACGTGGGGCTACACCTTC.